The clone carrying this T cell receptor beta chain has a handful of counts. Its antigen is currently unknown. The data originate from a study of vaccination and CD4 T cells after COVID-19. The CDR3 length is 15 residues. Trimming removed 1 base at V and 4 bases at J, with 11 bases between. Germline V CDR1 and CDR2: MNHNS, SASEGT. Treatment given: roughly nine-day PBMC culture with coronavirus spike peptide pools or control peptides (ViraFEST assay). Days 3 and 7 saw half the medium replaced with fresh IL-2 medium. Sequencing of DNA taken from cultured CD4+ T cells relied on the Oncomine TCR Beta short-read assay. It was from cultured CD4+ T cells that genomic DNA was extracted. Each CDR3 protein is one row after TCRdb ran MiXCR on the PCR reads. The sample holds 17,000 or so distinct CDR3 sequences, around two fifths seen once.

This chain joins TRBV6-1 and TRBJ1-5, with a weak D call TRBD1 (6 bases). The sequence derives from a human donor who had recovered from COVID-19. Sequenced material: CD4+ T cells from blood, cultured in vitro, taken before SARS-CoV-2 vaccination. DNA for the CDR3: TGTGCCAGCAGTGAAGGGCGGACAGATAATCAGCCCCAGCATTTT. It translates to CASSEGRTDNQPQHF.